This TCR beta chain was recovered during a study of tumor and adjacent non-tumor tissue in lung cancer. Findings of the study overall: Normal lung showed higher cumulative top 100 clone frequency than tumor.

This clonotype showed up just a few times. Its antigen is as yet unknown. One base away lies a much larger clone, so this may be a sequencing read error. RNA was extracted from bulk tissue without any cell sorting. Distant lung tissue was collected more than 3 cm away from the tumor edge. A modified ARM-PCR protocol with three rounds of nested PCR amplified TCRbeta. TCRdb used MiXCR to reprocess the multiplex PCR reads, holding one entry per CDR3 protein. The sample has 80,000 to 100,000 distinct CDR3 sequences, around three quarters seen once. Germline V gene lookup returns CDR1 SGHNT and CDR2 YYREEE (reference sequence). This CDR3 spans 17 amino acids.

The chain employs TRBV5-4 and TRBJ1-1; 10 nucleotides align to TRBD1. The material sequenced was distant non-tumor lung tissue. This TCR came from a man aged 60 to 69 with small cell lung cancer. The CDR3 protein is CASNLRGTGVMNTEAFF. DNA for the CDR3: TGTGCCAGCAACTTGCGAGGGACAGGGGTCATGAACACTGAAGCTTTCTTT.